This TCR beta chain was sequenced during a study of cytomegalovirus exposure and HLA in healthy donors. Overall study results and limits: Data from an earlier analysis indicated that most TCR beta V segments were productive either about 87% or about 30% of the time.

Vbeta (60) and Jbeta (13) primers were used in the PCR. Sequencing was performed with immunoSEQ multiplex PCR; in TCRdb, only in-frame clones are kept and a portion is missing. The sample comprises approximately 130,000 clones, approximately 72% of which are singletons, and roughly 9% rests with the top ten. To note about this clone: Its antigen is as yet unknown.

The receptor comes from a woman aged 45 to 65 in good health and CMV-seropositive. The sequenced material came from PBMCs.

CDR3 DNA: TGTGCCAGCAGCGTTAGCGGGGGGGCCGGTGAGACCCAGTACTTC. Translation gives CASSVSGGAGETQYF. V gene TRBV9 combines with J gene TRBJ2-5, with 11 positions matching TRBD2. Germline V gene sequence: CDR1 SGDLS, CDR2 YYNGEE. V lost 2 bases to trimming and J lost 5 bases; unmatched junction nucleotides: 5. The CDR3 spans 15 residues.